Detailed here is one T cell receptor (beta chain). This specimen comes from a study of control samples from healthy donors and cancer patients. The table came from immunoSEQ multiplex PCR; TCRdb's copy has only in-frame clones and leaves some out. The repertoire holds around 100,000 clones, with 85% to 90% as singletons. The CDR3 length is 16 residues. The V gene's germline CDR1 is SGDLS and CDR2 YYNGEE. The ends lost 4 bases at V and 4 bases at J; junction bases unmatched: 12. The V call is TRBV9, the J call TRBJ2-7; 9 bases agree with TRBD1. This sequence originates from a man aged 25-45 years in good health. Sample: blood. CDR3 sequence reads: CASSPSLDRGSYEQYF. The DNA for the CDR3 is TGTGCCAGCAGCCCCTCCCTGGACAGGGGAAGTTACGAGCAGTACTTC.